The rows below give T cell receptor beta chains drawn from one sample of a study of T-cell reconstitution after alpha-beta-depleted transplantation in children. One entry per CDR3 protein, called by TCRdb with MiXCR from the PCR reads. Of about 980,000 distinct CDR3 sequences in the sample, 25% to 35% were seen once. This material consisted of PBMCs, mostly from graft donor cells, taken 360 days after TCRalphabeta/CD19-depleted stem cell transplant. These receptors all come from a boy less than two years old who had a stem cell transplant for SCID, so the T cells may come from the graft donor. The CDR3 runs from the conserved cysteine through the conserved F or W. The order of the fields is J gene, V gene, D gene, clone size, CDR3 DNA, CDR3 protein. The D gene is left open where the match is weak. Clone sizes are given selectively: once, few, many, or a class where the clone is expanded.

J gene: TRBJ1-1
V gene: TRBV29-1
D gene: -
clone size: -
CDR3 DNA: TGCAGCGCTGGGTGGGGCACTGAAGCTTTCTTT
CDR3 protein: CSAGWGTEAFF

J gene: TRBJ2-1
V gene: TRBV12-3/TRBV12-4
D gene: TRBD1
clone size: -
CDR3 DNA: TGTGCCAGCAGTCGGGGACAGGGGTCCTACAATGAGCAGTTCTTC
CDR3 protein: CASSRGQGSYNEQFF

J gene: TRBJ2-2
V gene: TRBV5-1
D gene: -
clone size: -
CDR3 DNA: TGCGCCAGCAATGTTCGCGGGGAGAACACCGGGGAGCTGTTTTTT
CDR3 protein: CASNVRGENTGELFF

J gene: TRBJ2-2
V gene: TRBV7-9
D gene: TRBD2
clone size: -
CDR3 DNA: TGTGCCAGCCCGGGACTAGCGGGAGACAACACCGGGGAGCTGTTTTTT
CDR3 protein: CASPGLAGDNTGELFF

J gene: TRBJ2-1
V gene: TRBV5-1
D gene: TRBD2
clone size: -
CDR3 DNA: TGCGCCAGCAGCCCCCGACTAGCGGGGGGCAACTACAATGAGCAGTTCTTC
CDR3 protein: CASSPRLAGGNYNEQFF

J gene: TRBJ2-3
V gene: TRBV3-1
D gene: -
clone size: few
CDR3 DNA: TGTGCCAGCAGCCAAGCGGCAGATACGCAGTATTTT
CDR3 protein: CASSQAADTQYF

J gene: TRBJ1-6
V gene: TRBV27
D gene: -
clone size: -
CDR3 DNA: TGTGCCAGCAGTTTAAGCGGACTGGAGCTTAATTCACCCCTCCACTTT
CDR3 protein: CASSLSGLELNSPLHF

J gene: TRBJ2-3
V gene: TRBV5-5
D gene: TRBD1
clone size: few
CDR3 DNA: TGTGCCAGCAGCCTACCCAGGGGGCGGCAGTATTTT
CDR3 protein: CASSLPRGRQYF

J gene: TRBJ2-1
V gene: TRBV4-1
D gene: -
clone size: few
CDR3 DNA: TGCGCCAGCAGCCAATCGGCAGGGGACCTCAATGAGCAGTTCTTC
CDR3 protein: CASSQSAGDLNEQFF

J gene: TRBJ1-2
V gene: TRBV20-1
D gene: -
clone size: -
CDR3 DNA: TGCAGTGCTAGAGATGACGGGTATGGCTACACCTTC
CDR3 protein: CSARDDGYGYTF

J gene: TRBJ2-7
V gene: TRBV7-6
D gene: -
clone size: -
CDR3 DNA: TGTGCCAGCAGCTTAATTTTCAGCACCTACGAGCAGTACTTC
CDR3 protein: CASSLIFSTYEQYF

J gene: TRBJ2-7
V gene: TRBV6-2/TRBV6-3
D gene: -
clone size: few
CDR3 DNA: TGTGCCAGCAGTTATGGTCAGCGACCCCGGGGGGAGCAGTACTTC
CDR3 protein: CASSYGQRPRGEQYF

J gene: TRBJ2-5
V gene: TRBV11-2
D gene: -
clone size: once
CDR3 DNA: TGTGCCAGCACCCACACAGGGTCCCAAGAGACCCAGTACTTC
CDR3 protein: CASTHTGSQETQYF

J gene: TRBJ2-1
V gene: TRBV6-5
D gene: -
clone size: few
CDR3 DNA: TGTGCCAGCAGTTACGGGGGGGGGCCTTTTAATGAGCAGTTCTTC
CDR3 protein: CASSYGGGPFNEQFF

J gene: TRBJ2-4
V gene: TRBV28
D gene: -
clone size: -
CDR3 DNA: TGTGCCAGCAGTTTCCTGGCAGGGTTCAACATTCAGTACTTC
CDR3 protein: CASSFLAGFNIQYF

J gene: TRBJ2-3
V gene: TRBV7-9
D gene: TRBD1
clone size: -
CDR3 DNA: TGTGCCAGCAGCTTGCCGGGACAGGAGATCACAGATACGCAGTATTTT
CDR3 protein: CASSLPGQEITDTQYF

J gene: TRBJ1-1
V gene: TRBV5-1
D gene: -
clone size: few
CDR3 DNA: TGCGCCAGCACCAGGACAGTAAACACTGAAGCTTTCTTT
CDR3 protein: CASTRTVNTEAFF

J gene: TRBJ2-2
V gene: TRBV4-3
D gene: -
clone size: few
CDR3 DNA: TGCGCCAGCAGCCAAGACCTTGACAGCACCGGGGAGCTGTTTTTT
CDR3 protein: CASSQDLDSTGELFF

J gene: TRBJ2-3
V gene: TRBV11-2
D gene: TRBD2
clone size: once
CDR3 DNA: TGTGCCAGCAGCCCCCTCGGGGGGAGGGCAGATACGCAGTATTTT
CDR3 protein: CASSPLGGRADTQYF

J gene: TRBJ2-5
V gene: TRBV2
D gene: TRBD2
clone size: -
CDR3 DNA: TGTGCCAGCAGTTACGGGACTAGCGGGAGAGCACAAGAGACCCAGTACTTC
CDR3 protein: CASSYGTSGRAQETQYF

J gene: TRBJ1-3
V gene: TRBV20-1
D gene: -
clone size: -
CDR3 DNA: TGCAGTGCTATGGAGGCTGGAAACACCATATATTTT
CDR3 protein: CSAMEAGNTIYF

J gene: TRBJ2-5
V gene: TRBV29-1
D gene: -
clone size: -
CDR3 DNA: TGCAGCGTTGGGGATCTCCAAGAGACCCAGTACTTC
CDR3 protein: CSVGDLQETQYF

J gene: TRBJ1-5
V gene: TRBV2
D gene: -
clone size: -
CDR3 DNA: TGTGCCAGCAGCTACCGGGACATTGGCAATCAGCCCCAGCATTTT
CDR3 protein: CASSYRDIGNQPQHF

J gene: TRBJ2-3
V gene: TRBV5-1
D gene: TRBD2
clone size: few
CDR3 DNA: TGCGCCAGCACCCATACGCTTGGGACTACCACAGATACGCAGTATTTT
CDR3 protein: CASTHTLGTTTDTQYF

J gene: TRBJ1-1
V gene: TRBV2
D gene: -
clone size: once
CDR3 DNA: TGTGCCTCATGCGCGGGGGGCACTGAAGCTTTCTTT
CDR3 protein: CASCAGGTEAFF

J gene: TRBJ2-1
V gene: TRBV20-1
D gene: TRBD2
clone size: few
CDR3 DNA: TGCAGTGCACCCGGCGGGGGGATCTCCTACAATGAGCAGTTCTTC
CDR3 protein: CSAPGGGISYNEQFF

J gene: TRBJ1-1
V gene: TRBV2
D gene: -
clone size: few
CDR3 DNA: TGTGCCAGCAGCCAGGGAGGGTTGGCTTTCTTT
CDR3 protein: CASSQGGLAFF

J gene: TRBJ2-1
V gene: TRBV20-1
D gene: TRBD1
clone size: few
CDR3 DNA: TGCAGTGGCACAGGGGGCTACAATGAGCAGTTCTTC
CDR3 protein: CSGTGGYNEQFF

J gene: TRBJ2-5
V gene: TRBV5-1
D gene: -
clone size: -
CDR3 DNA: TGCGCCAGTTTCTCCGGCAGGGTCCATCTTAGTGGGCAAGAGACCCAGTACTTC
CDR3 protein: CASFSGRVHLSGQETQYF

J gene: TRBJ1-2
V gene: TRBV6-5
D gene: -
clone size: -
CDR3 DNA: TGTGCCAGCAGTTACTCGGGTCCTAACTATGGCTACACCTTC
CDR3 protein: CASSYSGPNYGYTF

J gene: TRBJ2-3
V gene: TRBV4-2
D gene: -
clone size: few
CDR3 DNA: TGTGCCAGCAGCCAAGAGGGGTCAGGGTACACAGATACGCAGTATTTT
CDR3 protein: CASSQEGSGYTDTQYF

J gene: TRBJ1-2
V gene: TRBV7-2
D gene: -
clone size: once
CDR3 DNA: TGTGCCAGCAGCTTAGACCCCCACCCTGAGGGCTACACCTTC
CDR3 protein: CASSLDPHPEGYTF

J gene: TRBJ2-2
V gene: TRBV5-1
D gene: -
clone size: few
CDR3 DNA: TGCGCCAGCAGCTCCGTCCCCAATGGGGAGGCCCTAGGCACCGGGGAGCTGTTTTTT
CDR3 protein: CASSSVPNGEALGTGELFF

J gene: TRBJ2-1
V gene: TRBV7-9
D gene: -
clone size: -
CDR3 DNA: TGTGCCAGCAGAGTAAACAATGAGCAGTTCTTC
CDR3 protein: CASRVNNEQFF

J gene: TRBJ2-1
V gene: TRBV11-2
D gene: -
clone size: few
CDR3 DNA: TGTGCCAGCAGCTTAAGGGGAAGGTTAGACAATGAGCAGTTCTTC
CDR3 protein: CASSLRGRLDNEQFF

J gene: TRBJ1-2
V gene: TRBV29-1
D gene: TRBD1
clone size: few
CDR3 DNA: TGCAGCGTTGAAGGTGCGGACAGGGTGAACTATGGCTACACCTTC
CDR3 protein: CSVEGADRVNYGYTF

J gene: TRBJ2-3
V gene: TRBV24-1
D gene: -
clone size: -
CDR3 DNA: TGTGCCACCAGTGAGGAACTCCCGGGTACGCAGTATTTT
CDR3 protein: CATSEELPGTQYF

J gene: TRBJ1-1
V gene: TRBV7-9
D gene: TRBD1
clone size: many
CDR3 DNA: TGTGCCAGCAGGCCCGGGACAGGGGACACTGAAGCTTTCTTT
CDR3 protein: CASRPGTGDTEAFF

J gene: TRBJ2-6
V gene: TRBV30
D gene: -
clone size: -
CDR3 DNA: TGTGCCTGGAGTCGTGTCCGCTCTGGGGCCAACGTCCTGACTTTC
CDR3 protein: CAWSRVRSGANVLTF

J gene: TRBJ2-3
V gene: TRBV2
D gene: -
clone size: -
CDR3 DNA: TGTGCCAGCAGTGATGGGACGGCCGCAGATACGCAGTATTTT
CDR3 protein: CASSDGTAADTQYF

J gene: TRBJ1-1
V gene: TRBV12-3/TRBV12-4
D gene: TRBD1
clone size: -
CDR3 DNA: TGTGCCAGCGGGCCACAGGGGTATCGGACTGAAGCTTTCTTT
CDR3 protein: CASGPQGYRTEAFF

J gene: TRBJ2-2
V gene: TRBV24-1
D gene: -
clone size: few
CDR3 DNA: TGTGCCACCAGTGATTTCTCAGCGGCGAACACCGGGGAGCTGTTTTTT
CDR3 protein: CATSDFSAANTGELFF

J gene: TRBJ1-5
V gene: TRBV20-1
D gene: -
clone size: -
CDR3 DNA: TGCAGTGCTGTCGGACCTCAAAGGCCCCAGCATTTT
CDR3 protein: CSAVGPQRPQHF

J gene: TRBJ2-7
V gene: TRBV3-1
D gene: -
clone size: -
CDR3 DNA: TGTGCCAGCAGCCAAGGAGCTCTAGGACCACAGCAGTACTTC
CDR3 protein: CASSQGALGPQQYF

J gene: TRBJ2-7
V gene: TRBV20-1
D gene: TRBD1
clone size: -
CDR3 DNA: TGCAGTGCTTATTCGGGACAGTACCCCTACGAGCAGTACTTC
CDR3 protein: CSAYSGQYPYEQYF

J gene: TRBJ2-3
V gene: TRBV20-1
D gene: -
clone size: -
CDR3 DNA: TGCAGTGCTAGTTCCTTGCAGGGTATGACAGATACGCAGTATTTT
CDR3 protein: CSASSLQGMTDTQYF

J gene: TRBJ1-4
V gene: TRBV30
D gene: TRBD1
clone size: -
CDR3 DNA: TGTGCCTGGAGACAGGGCTTGGGACAGGGAGGTGAAAAACTGTTTTTT
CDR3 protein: CAWRQGLGQGGEKLFF

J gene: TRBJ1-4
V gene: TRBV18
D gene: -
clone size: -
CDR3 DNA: TGTGCCAGCTCACCATCTCTGGCAGCCGGTAATGAAAAACTGTTTTTT
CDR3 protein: CASSPSLAAGNEKLFF

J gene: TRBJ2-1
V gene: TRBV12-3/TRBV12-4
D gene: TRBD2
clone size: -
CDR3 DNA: TGTGCCAGCAGGGCCGGACTAGCGGGGAATGAGCAGTTCTTC
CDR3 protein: CASRAGLAGNEQFF

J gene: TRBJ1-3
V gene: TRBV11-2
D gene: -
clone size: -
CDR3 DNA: TGTGCCAGCAGCCCTTCGGGGTACACCATATATTTT
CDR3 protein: CASSPSGYTIYF